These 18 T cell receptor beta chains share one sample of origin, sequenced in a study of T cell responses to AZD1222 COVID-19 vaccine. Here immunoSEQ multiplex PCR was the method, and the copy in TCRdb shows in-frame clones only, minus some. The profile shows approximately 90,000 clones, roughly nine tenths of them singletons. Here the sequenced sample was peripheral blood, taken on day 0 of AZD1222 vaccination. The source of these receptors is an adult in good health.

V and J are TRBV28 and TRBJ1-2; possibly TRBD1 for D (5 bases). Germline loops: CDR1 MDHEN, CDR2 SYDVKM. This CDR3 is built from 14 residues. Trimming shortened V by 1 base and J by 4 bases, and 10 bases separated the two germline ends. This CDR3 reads CASSLSRGTYGYTF. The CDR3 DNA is TGTGCCAGCAGTTTATCTCGGGGGACCTATGGCTACACCTTC.

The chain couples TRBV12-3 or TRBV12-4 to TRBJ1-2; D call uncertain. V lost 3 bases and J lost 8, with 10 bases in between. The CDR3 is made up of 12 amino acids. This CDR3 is CASSLALGGYTF. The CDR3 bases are TGTGCCAGCAGTTTGGCCCTGGGAGGCTACACCTTC.

CDR3 sequence: CASSVGGAGGPRNTDTQYF. The CDR3 nucleotides read TGTGCCAGCAGCGTAGGTGGAGCGGGAGGGCCGAGGAACACAGATACGCAGTATTTT. The rearrangement links TRBV9 to TRBJ2-3; 10 nucleotides agree with TRBD2. This CDR3 contains 19 residues. CDR1 SGDLS and CDR2 YYNGEE come from the germline V gene. J lost 2 bases, V lost 0 bases, and 12 bases had no gene match.

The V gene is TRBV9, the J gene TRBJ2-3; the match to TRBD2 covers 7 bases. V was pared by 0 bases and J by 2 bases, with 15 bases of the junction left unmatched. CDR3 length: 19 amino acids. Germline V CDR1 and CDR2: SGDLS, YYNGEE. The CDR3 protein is CASSVAPPDVAGSTDTQYF. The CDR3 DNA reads TGTGCCAGCAGCGTAGCGCCCCCCGACGTAGCGGGTTCCACAGATACGCAGTATTTT.

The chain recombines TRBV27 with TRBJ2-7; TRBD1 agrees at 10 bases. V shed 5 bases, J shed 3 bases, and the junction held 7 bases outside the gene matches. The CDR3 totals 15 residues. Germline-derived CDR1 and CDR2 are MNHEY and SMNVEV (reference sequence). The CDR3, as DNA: TGTGCCAGCAGTCCGAAGACAGGGGGCGGCTACGAGCAGTACTTC. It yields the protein CASSPKTGGGYEQYF.

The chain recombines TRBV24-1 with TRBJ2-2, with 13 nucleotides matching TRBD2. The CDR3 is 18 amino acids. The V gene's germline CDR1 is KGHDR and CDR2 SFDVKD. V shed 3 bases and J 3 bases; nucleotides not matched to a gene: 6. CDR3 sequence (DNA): TGTGCCACCAGTGATGCGCCGGGACTAGCGGGATACACCGGGGAGCTGTTTTTT. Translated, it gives CATSDAPGLAGYTGELFF.

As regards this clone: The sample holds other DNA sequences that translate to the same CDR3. CDR3 in amino acids: CASSTGSGNTIYF. The CDR3 nucleotides read TGTGCCAGCAGCACAGGTTCTGGAAACACCATATATTTT. The rearrangement uses TRBV7-2 and TRBJ1-3, with D possibly being TRBD1 (5 bases). The V end lost 5 bases, the J end lost 1 base, and 6 bases lay between the germline ends. The CDR3 has 13 residues. Germline V gene sequence: CDR1 SGHTA, CDR2 FQGNSA. Combining the CDR3 with reference TRBV7-2 and TRBJ1-3 gives the whole variable domain GAGVSQSPSNKVTEKGKDVELRCDPISGHTALYWYRQSLGQGLEFLIYFQGNSAPDKSGLPSDRFSAERTGGSVSTLTIQRTQQEDSAVYLCASSTGSGNTIYFGEGSWLTVV.

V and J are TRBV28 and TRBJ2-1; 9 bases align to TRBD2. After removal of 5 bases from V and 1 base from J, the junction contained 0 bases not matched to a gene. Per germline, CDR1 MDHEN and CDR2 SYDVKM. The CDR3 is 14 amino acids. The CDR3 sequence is CASSSGRSYNEQFF. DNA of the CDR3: TGTGCCAGCAGTAGCGGGAGGTCCTACAATGAGCAGTTCTTC. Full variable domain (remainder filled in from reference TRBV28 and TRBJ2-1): DVKVTQSSRYLVKRTGEKVFLECVQDMDHENMFWYRQDPGLGLRLIYFSYDVKMKEKGDIPEGYSVSREKKERFSLILESASTNQTSMYLCASSSGRSYNEQFFGPGTRLTVL.

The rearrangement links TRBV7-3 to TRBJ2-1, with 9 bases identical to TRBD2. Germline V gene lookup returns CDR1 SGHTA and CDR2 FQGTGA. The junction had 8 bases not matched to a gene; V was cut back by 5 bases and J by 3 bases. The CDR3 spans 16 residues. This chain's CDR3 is CASSLQAGGDYNEQFF. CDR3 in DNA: TGTGCCAGCAGCCTACAAGCGGGAGGTGACTACAATGAGCAGTTCTTC.

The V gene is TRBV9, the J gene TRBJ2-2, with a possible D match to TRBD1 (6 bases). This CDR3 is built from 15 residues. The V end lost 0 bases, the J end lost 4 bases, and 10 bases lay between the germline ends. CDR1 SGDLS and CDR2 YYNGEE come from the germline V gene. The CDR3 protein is CASSVAGEVTGELFF. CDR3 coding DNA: TGTGCCAGCAGCGTAGCAGGGGAAGTCACCGGGGAGCTGTTTTTT.

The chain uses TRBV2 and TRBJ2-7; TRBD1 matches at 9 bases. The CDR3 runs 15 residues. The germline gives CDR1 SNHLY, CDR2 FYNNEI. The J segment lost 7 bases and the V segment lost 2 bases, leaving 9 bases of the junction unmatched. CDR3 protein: CASSESGTGRREQYF. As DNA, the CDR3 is TGTGCCAGCAGTGAATCCGGGACAGGGCGGCGGGAGCAGTACTTC.

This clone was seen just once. The CDR3: CASSHPSGSGGPYNEQFF. In nucleotides, the CDR3 is TGTGCCAGCAGTCACCCCTCAGGTAGCGGGGGGCCTTACAATGAGCAGTTCTTC. The V call is TRBV27, the J call TRBJ2-1; 10 nucleotides align to TRBD2. Germline CDR1 MNHEY, CDR2 SMNVEV (reference sequence). The CDR3 length is 18 residues. Trimming at V came to 5 bases and at J to 4 bases, leaving 14 bases not matched to a gene.

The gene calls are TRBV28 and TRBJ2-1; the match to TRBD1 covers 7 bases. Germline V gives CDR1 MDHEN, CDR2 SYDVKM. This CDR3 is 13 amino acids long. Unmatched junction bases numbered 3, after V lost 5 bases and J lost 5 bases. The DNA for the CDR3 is TGTGCCAGCAGTAAGACAGGGAACAATGAGCAGTTCTTC. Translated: CASSKTGNNEQFF.

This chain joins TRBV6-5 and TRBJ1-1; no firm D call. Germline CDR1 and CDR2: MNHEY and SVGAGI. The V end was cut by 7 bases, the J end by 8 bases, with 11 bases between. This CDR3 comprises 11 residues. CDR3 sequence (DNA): TGTGCCAGCATTAGGAGCGAAGAAGCTTTCTTT. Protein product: CASIRSEEAFF.

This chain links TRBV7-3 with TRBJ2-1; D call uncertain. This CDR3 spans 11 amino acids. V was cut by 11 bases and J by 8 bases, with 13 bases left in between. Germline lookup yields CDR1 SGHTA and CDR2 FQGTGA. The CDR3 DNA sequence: TGTGCCCAGCAGGATCTCCATGAGCAGTTCTTC. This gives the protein CAQQDLHEQFF.

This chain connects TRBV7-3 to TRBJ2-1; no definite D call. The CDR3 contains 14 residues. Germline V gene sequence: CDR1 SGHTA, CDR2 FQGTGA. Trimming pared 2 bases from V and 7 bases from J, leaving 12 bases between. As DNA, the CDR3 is TGTGCCAGCAGCTTAGCCTCTAGGGAAAATGAGCAGTTCTTC. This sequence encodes CASSLASRENEQFF. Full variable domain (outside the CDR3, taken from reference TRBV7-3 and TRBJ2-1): GAGVSQTPSNKVTEKGKYVELRCDPISGHTALYWYRQSLGQGPEFLIYFQGTGAADDSGLPNDRFFAVRPEGSVSTLKIQRTERGDSAVYLCASSLASRENEQFFGPGTRLTVL.

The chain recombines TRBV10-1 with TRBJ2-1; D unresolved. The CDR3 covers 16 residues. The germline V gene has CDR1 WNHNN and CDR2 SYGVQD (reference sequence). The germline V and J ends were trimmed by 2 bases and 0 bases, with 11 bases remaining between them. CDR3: CASSEEGPSSYNEQFF. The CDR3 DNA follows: TGCGCCAGCAGTGAGGAAGGCCCAAGCTCCTACAATGAGCAGTTCTTC.

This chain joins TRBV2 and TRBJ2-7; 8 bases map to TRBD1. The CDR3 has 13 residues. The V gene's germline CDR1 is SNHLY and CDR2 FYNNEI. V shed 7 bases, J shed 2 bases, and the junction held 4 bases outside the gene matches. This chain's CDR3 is CASTRQGPYEQYF. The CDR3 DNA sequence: TGTGCCAGCACCCGACAGGGGCCCTACGAGCAGTACTTC. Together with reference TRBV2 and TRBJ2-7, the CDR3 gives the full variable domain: EPEVTQTPSHQVTQMGQEVILRCVPISNHLYFYWYRQILGQKVEFLVSFYNNEISEKSEIFDDQFSVERPDGSNFTLKIRSTKLEDSAMYFCASTRQGPYEQYFGPGTRLTVT.